The 20 T cell receptor beta chains below come from one sample, sequenced in a study of post-analysis software for immune sequencing data. For these TCRs, the target antigens are not known. The TCR beta cDNA libraries carried unique molecular identifiers. TCRdb used MiXCR to reprocess the PCR reads, holding one entry per CDR3 protein. The sample shows around 710,000 distinct CDR3 sequences, roughly 46% of them seen only once. Findings and caveats of the study: Included in a set of 5 or 6 TRBV segments more frequent in patients than controls were TRBV5-6, TRBV5-1 and TRBV20-1.

The sequencing sample was made of blood. Receptor source: a girl between 10 and 17 years old with multiple sclerosis.

The chain joins TRBV29-1 to TRBJ1-1, with D maybe TRBD1 (5 bases). V was cut by 7 bases and J by 1 base, with 13 bases left in between. The CDR3 runs to 13 residues. Looked up from germline, CDR1 is SQVTM and CDR2 is ANQGSEA. This chain's CDR3 is CSAGGGENTEAFF. The CDR3 DNA reads as TGCAGCGCGGGCGGGGGGGAGAACACTGAAGCTTTCTTT.

This chain links TRBV5-1 with TRBJ2-7; possibly TRBD1 for D (8 bases). V was pared by 3 bases and J by 2 bases, with 15 bases between. Germline CDR1 reads SGHRS; CDR2 reads YFSETQ. The CDR3 is made up of 15 amino acids. This CDR3 is CASSSGGTGTYEQYF. CDR3 coding DNA: TGCGCCAGCAGCTCCGGGGGGACAGGAACCTACGAGCAGTACTTC.

Only a few counts were recorded for this clonotype. The chain links TRBV12-3 or TRBV12-4 to TRBJ2-1; tentatively, D is TRBD2 (6 bases). The V end lost 2 bases, the J end lost 8 bases, and 10 bases lay between the germline ends. The CDR3 length is 13 residues. The DNA of the CDR3 is TGTGCCAGCAGTTTAATTGCGGGGTATGAGCAGTTCTTC. It specifies CASSLIAGYEQFF.

The chain employs TRBV27 and TRBJ2-3, with unresolved D. CDR1 is MNHEY and CDR2 is SMNVEV in the germline V gene (reference sequence). Trimming shortened V by 4 bases and J by 5 bases, and 19 bases separated the two germline ends. The CDR3 totals 16 residues. CDR3 sequence reads: CASSSMGPRFGDTQYF. CDR3 nucleotide sequence: TGTGCCAGCAGTTCGATGGGCCCCCGGTTCGGAGATACGCAGTATTTT.

The chain links TRBV7-2 to TRBJ1-2; TRBD1 might be the D (5 bases). Trimming left V 2 bases short and J 8 bases short, with 12 bases between. This CDR3 spans 13 amino acids. Per germline, CDR1 SGHTA and CDR2 FQGNSA. As DNA, the CDR3 is TGTGCCAGCAGCTTACTAGTGGGGGAGGGCTACACCTTC. It is translated as CASSLLVGEGYTF.

The rearrangement joins TRBV11-2 to TRBJ1-2; TRBD1 agrees at 7 bases. Per the germline V gene, CDR1 is SGHAT and CDR2 is FQNNGV. There are 15 residues in the CDR3. V lost 1 base, J lost 1 base, and 3 bases stayed unmatched. The CDR3 loop reads CASSLGDSLNYGYTF. The CDR3 bases are TGTGCCAGCAGCTTAGGGGACAGCCTTAACTATGGCTACACCTTC.

The chain joins TRBV10-3 to TRBJ2-6; the D is unclear. The germline gives CDR1 ENHRY, CDR2 SYGVKD. The V end was cut by 3 bases, the J end by 1 base, with 13 bases between. The CDR3 loop spans 17 amino acids. The CDR3 DNA sequence: TGTGCCATCAGTGAACCGCCCATAGTTTCTGGGGCCAACGTCCTGACTTTC. It specifies CAISEPPIVSGANVLTF.

The chain joins TRBV12-3 or TRBV12-4 to TRBJ1-4, with 8 bases aligning to TRBD1. V gave up 3 bases and J gave up 6 bases; unmatched junction bases: 9. The CDR3 runs to 16 residues. The CDR3 protein is CASSLASGTGHEKLFF. Here the CDR3 DNA reads TGTGCCAGCAGTTTGGCCTCGGGGACAGGCCATGAAAAACTGTTTTTT.

The chain recombines TRBV29-1 with TRBJ1-5; D remains unclear. Germline V gene sequence: CDR1 SQVTM, CDR2 ANQGSEA. This CDR3 is built from 13 residues. V dropped 4 bases and J dropped 0 bases, with 7 bases sitting between them. The CDR3: CSVGFGSNQPQHF. The CDR3 DNA is TGCAGCGTTGGATTTGGTAGCAATCAGCCCCAGCATTTT.

This clonotype appeared a few times. J is TRBJ1-1 and V is TRBV29-1; D not certain. Deletions cut 3 bases from V and 0 bases from J, with 8 bases between. Germline V gene data show CDR1 as SQVTM and CDR2 as ANQGSEA. The CDR3 consists of 13 residues. The CDR3 coding sequence is TGCAGCGTTGATGAGGCGATGAACACTGAAGCTTTCTTT. Its protein is CSVDEAMNTEAFF.

J is TRBJ1-5 and V is TRBV20-1; tentatively, D is TRBD1 (6 bases). With 7 bases removed from V and 8 bases from J, the gap between germline ends came to 18 bases. Germline CDR1 DFQATT, CDR2 SNEGSKA (reference sequence). The CDR3 length is 13 residues. CDR3 loop: CSVGGGPREPQHF. The CDR3, as DNA: TGCAGTGTCGGAGGGGGGCCCAGGGAGCCCCAGCATTTT.

This rearrangement joins TRBV7-9 to TRBJ2-5; D gene ambiguous. Trimming shortened V by 1 base and J by 11 bases, and 11 bases separated the two germline ends. The CDR3 length is 12 residues. Per germline, CDR1 SEHNR and CDR2 FQNEAQ (reference sequence). Here the CDR3 DNA reads TGTGCCAGCAGCTTAGGCTTGAACGGGCAGTACTTC. Translated, it gives CASSLGLNGQYF.

This clonotype showed up just a few times. CDR3 region: CATSPGTGSGANVLTF. The DNA for the CDR3 is TGTGCCACCAGCCCCGGGACAGGGTCTGGGGCCAACGTCCTGACTTTC. The V gene is TRBV15, the J gene TRBJ2-6, with 9 bases matching TRBD1. CDR3 length: 16 residues. Germline values: CDR1 LNHNV, CDR2 YYDKDF (reference sequence). The ends lost 5 bases at V and 1 base at J; junction bases unmatched: 3.

The chain couples TRBV6-6 to TRBJ2-1; D call uncertain. V was cut by 5 bases and J by 0 bases, with 11 bases left in between. The CDR3 has 15 amino acids. In germline, CDR1 is MNHNY, CDR2 SVGAGI (reference sequence). The CDR3 is CASSPASSSYNEQFF. The CDR3 DNA reads as TGTGCCAGCAGTCCTGCTAGTAGCTCCTACAATGAGCAGTTCTTC.

The rearrangement joins TRBV14 to TRBJ2-1; TRBD1 is a possible D gene (5 bases). The CDR3 consists of 13 residues. Germline V gives CDR1 SGHDN, CDR2 FVKESK. V lost 4 bases and J lost 9, with 13 bases in between. The CDR3 loop is CASSPARASEQFF. CDR3 bases: TGTGCCAGCAGCCCCGCCAGGGCCTCTGAGCAGTTCTTC.

This chain connects TRBV20-1 to TRBJ2-1, with D maybe TRBD1 (7 bases). The V and J ends lost 7 bases and 10 bases respectively, with 23 bases between them. The CDR3 is made up of 14 amino acids. Germline CDR1 and CDR2: DFQATT and SNEGSKA (reference sequence). CDR3 in amino acids: CSVARGTHPREQFF. CDR3 bases: TGCAGTGTTGCCAGGGGGACTCATCCCCGGGAGCAGTTCTTC.

The rearrangement joins TRBV7-2 to TRBJ1-1; no reliable D call. CDR1 SGHTA and CDR2 FQGNSA come from the germline V gene. This CDR3 contains 15 residues. V was shortened by 5 bases and J by 6 bases, with 19 bases between the two germline ends. This chain's CDR3 is CASSLQLGRHAEAFF. Written as DNA, the CDR3 is TGTGCCAGCAGCCTCCAACTTGGACGCCACGCTGAAGCTTTCTTT.

Only one count was recorded for this clonotype. The gene calls are TRBV6-2 or TRBV6-3 and TRBJ2-1, with D tentatively TRBD1 or TRBD2 (6 bases each). Trimming removed 5 bases at V and 5 bases at J, with 19 bases between. Germline CDR1 MNHEY, CDR2 SVGEGT. The CDR3 spans 16 residues. The CDR3, as DNA: TGTGCCAGCAGTCCCCGAGGGGGTAGCGGTGACAATGAGCAGTTCTTC. Residues: CASSPRGGSGDNEQFF.

This chain links TRBV2 with TRBJ2-7, with 14 positions matching TRBD2. Germline V CDR1 and CDR2: SNHLY, FYNNEI. This CDR3 has 16 residues. V trimming: 6 bases; J trimming: 7 bases; junction bases outside the gene matches: 11. DNA for the CDR3: TGTGCCAGCAGCCCCGGACTAGCGGGAGGTCGTCGGGAGCAGTACTTC. Protein sequence: CASSPGLAGGRREQYF.

This chain joins TRBV4-1 and TRBJ1-5; D call uncertain. Germline V lookup: CDR1 MGHRA, CDR2 YSYEKL. With 0 bases removed from V and 12 bases from J, the gap between germline ends came to 18 bases. The CDR3 runs 15 residues. The CDR3 loop is CASSQDKAAAWVQHF. The CDR3 DNA sequence: TGCGCCAGCAGCCAAGATAAGGCGGCCGCGTGGGTCCAGCATTTT.